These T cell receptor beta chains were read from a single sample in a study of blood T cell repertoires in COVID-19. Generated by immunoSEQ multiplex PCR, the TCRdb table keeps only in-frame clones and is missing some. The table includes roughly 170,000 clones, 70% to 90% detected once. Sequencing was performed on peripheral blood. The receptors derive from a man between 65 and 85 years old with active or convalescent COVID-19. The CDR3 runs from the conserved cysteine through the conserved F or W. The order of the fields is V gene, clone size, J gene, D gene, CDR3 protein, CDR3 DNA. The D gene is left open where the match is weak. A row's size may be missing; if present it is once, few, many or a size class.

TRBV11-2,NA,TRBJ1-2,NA,CASSAPGHGARGYTF,TGTGCCAGCAGCGCCCCGGGACACGGGGCCCGTGGCTACACCTTC
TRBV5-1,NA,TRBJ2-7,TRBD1,CASSPGQGERYEQYF,TGCGCCAGCAGCCCAGGACAGGGGGAGAGGTACGAGCAGTACTTC
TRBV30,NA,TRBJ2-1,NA,CAWDSESSYNEQFF,TGTGCCTGGGATAGCGAGAGCTCCTACAATGAGCAGTTCTTC
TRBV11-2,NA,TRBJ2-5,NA,CASSRGRGSRETQYF,TGTGCCAGCAGCCGCGGTCGGGGGTCGAGGGAGACCCAGTACTTC
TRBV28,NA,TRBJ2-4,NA,CASSSSGLISKF,TGTGCCAGCAGTTCCTCAGGCCTCATCTCAAAATTC
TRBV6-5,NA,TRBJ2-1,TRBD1,CASTTGGRSYNEQFF,TGTGCCAGCACGACAGGGGGTAGGTCCTACAATGAGCAGTTCTTC
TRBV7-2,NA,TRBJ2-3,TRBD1,CASSLVTGSGTDTQYF,TGTGCCAGCAGCTTAGTGACAGGGTCCGGCACAGATACGCAGTATTTT
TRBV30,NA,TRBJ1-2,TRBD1,CAWSRARGLGYTF,TGTGCCTGGAGTAGAGCCAGGGGGCTTGGCTACACCTTC
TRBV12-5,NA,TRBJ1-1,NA,CATLGLGGLYTEAFF,TGTGCTACCCTAGGGCTCGGCGGACTATACACTGAAGCTTTCTTT
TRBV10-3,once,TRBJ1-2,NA,CAISLETEHYGYTF,TGTGCCATCAGTCTGGAGACAGAGCACTATGGCTACACCTTC
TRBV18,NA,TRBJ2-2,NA,CASSPGALGTGELFF,TGTGCCAGCTCACCGGGGGCTTTGGGGACCGGGGAGCTGTTTTTT
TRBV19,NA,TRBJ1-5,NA,CASMGQWSNQPQHF,TGTGCCAGTATGGGGCAATGGAGCAATCAGCCCCAGCATTTT
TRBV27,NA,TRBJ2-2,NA,CASSPSGQTNTGELFF,TGTGCCAGCAGTCCCTCCGGACAGACGAACACCGGGGAGCTGTTTTTT
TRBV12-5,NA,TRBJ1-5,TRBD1,CPDRGSRSNQPQHF,TGTCCGGACAGGGGAAGTAGAAGCAATCAGCCCCAGCATTTT
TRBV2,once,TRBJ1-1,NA,CASNKDRNTEAFF,TGTGCCAGCAACAAAGACAGGAACACTGAAGCTTTCTTT
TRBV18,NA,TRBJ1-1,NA,CASSPRQFSMNTEAFF,TGTGCCAGCTCACCTAGACAGTTCAGTATGAACACTGAAGCTTTCTTT
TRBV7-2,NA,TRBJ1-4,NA,CASSSRTGLNEKLFF,TGTGCCAGCAGCTCTCGAACAGGGCTTAATGAAAAACTGTTTTTT
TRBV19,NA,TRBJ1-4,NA,CASSIPDGTGRGKLFF,TGTGCCAGTAGTATACCCGACGGAACCGGGAGGGGAAAACTGTTTTTT
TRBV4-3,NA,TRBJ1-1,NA,CASSQAGAGGSTEAFF,TGCGCCAGCAGCCAAGCGGGGGCCGGGGGGAGCACTGAAGCTTTCTTT
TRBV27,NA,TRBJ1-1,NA,CASSADRTNTEAFF,TGTGCCAGCAGTGCCGACAGAACAAACACTGAAGCTTTCTTT
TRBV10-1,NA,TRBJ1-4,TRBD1,CASSERGQAVPNEKLFF,TGCGCCAGCAGTGAGCGGGGACAGGCAGTCCCTAATGAAAAACTGTTTTTT
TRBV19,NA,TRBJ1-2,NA,CASSSGGPFLYGYTF,TGTGCCAGTAGTTCTGGCGGGCCGTTCCTCTATGGCTACACCTTC
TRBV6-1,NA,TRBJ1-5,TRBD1,CASSGGQGAGNQPQHF,TGTGCCAGCAGTGGCGGACAGGGGGCGGGCAATCAGCCCCAGCATTTT
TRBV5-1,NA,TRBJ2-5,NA,CASSFRGLKETQYF,TGCGCCAGCAGCTTCCGGGGTCTAAAAGAGACCCAGTACTTC
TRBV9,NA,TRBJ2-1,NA,CASSVGGNSYNEQFF,TGTGCCAGCAGCGTTGGGGGGAACTCCTACAATGAGCAGTTCTTC
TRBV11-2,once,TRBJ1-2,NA,CASSRISGGWNYGYTF,TGTGCCAGCAGCCGCATTAGCGGGGGGTGGAACTATGGCTACACCTTC
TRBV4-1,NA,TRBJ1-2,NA,CASSQRPTGDRRNYGYTF,TGCGCCAGCAGCCAACGCCCGACGGGGGATCGACGAAACTATGGCTACACCTTC
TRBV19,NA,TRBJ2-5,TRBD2,CASSIPWGGPETQYF,TGTGCCAGTAGTATACCATGGGGGGGACCCGAGACCCAGTACTTC
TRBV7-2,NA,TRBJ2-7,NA,CASSLQTYEQYF,TGTGCCAGCAGCTTACAAACCTACGAGCAGTACTTC
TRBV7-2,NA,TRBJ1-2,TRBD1,CASSLEAQGAKGYTF,TGTGCCAGCAGCTTAGAGGCCCAGGGGGCGAAGGGCTACACCTTC
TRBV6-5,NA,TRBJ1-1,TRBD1,CASSSGQGGAFF,TGTGCCAGCAGTTCGGGACAGGGGGGGGCTTTCTTT
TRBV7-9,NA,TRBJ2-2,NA,CASSRTANTGELFF,TGTGCCAGCAGCCGGACTGCAAACACCGGGGAGCTGTTTTTT
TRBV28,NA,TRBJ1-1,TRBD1,CASSQIQGVAWTEAFF,TGTGCCAGCAGTCAAATACAGGGGGTGGCTTGGACTGAAGCTTTCTTT
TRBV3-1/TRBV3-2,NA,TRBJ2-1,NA,CASSLRIAGRNNEQFF,TGTGCCAGCAGCCTAAGAATCGCGGGGAGAAACAATGAGCAGTTCTTC
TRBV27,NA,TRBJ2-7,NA,CASSLRAGSGSYEQYF,TGTGCCAGCAGCCTGAGGGCCGGGAGTGGATCCTACGAGCAGTACTTC
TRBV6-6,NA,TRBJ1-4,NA,CASSPPGEGEKLFF,TGTGCCAGCAGCCCCCCCGGGGAAGGTGAAAAACTGTTTTTT
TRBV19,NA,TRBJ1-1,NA,CASSRREGFNSRDTEAFF,TGTGCCAGTAGTAGGCGGGAGGGCTTCAACTCTCGGGACACTGAAGCTTTCTTT